Presented here are 25 T cell receptor beta chains from one specimen sequenced in a study of blood T cell repertoires in COVID-19. Profiling relied on immunoSEQ multiplex PCR, and the TCRdb table lists in-frame clones only, not all of them. The data contain about 190,000 clones, less than 85% of them singletons. Specimen: PBMCs or T cells enriched from blood (not recorded which). Source of these receptors: a woman between 55 and 75 years old with acute COVID-19.

The J gene is TRBJ2-2, the V gene TRBV5-1; 9 nucleotides align to TRBD2. The V gene end was trimmed by 0 bases and the J gene end by 8 bases; junction bases not matched to a gene: 11. The CDR3 loop spans 17 amino acids. Germline CDR1 and CDR2: SGHRS and YFSETQ. CDR3 residues: CASSLVASGTPRGELFF. CDR3 nucleotide sequence: TGCGCCAGCAGCTTGGTGGCTAGCGGGACTCCCAGAGGGGAGCTGTTTTTT. Supplemented by reference TRBV5-1 and TRBJ2-2, the full variable domain reads KAGVTQTPRYLIKTRGQQVTLSCSPISGHRSVSWYQQTPGQGLQFLFEYFSETQRNKGNFPGRFSGRQFSNSRSEMNVSTLELGDSALYLCASSLVASGTPRGELFFGEGSRLTVL.

The CDR3 protein is CASSQGGWGKTKNIQYF. The CDR3 bases are TGCGCCAGCAGCCAGGGGGGGTGGGGTAAGACCAAAAACATTCAGTACTTC. This chain joins TRBV4-1 and TRBJ2-4; 7 bases map to TRBD2. Trimming cost V 3 bases and J 2 bases; bases outside gene matches: 10. The CDR3 runs 17 residues. CDR1 is MGHRA, CDR2 YSYEKL, per germline.

The gene calls are TRBV7-2 and TRBJ2-1, with TRBD2 identical over 9 bases. J gave up 6 bases and V 2 bases, and 5 bases lay outside the gene matches. Per the germline V gene, CDR1 is SGHTA and CDR2 is FQGNSA. The CDR3 runs to 15 residues. The CDR3 region is CASSLQAGGFNEQFF. For the CDR3, the DNA is TGTGCCAGCAGCTTACAAGCGGGGGGCTTCAATGAGCAGTTCTTC.

This rearrangement joins TRBV7-2 to TRBJ1-5, with 10 bases identical to TRBD1. Germline loops: CDR1 SGHTA, CDR2 FQGNSA. This CDR3 has 14 residues. With 5 bases clipped from V and 6 bases from J, the junction kept 4 bases outside the gene matches. CDR3 residues: CASSLGQGVQPQHF. CDR3 coding DNA: TGTGCCAGCAGCCTAGGACAGGGGGTTCAGCCCCAGCATTTT.

In this sample, this clone turned up a few times. The chain joins TRBV7-8 to TRBJ1-6; D gene ambiguous. Germline V gives CDR1 SGHVS, CDR2 FQNEAQ. The CDR3 length is 14 residues. V dropped 5 bases and J dropped 6 bases, with 11 bases sitting between them. The DNA for the CDR3 is TGTGCCAGCAGCCCAGAGAGGGTTAATTCACCCCTCCACTTT. Translated: CASSPERVNSPLHF.

V and J are TRBV10-3 and TRBJ1-2; no definite D call. The CDR3 loop spans 13 amino acids. Germline CDR1 reads ENHRY; CDR2 reads SYGVKD. Trimming removed 4 bases at V and 5 bases at J, with 11 bases between. The CDR3 region has the DNA TGTGCCATCAGTGGGGCTGCAGAATATGGCTACACCTTC. The encoded protein is CAISGAAEYGYTF.

This chain connects TRBV19 to TRBJ2-1; 11 nucleotides match TRBD1. CDR1 is LNHDA, CDR2 SQIVND, per germline (reference sequence). There are 15 residues in the CDR3. J was trimmed by 6 bases and V by 6 bases; bases with no gene match: 7. The CDR3 bases are TGTGCCAGTAGCCTGGGACAGGGGGACTCCAATGAGCAGTTCTTC. Amino acids: CASSLGQGDSNEQFF.

The chain employs TRBV7-2 and TRBJ1-3, with D perhaps TRBD1 (6 bases). This CDR3 is built from 14 residues. V was clipped by 5 bases and J by 4 bases, with 12 bases between them. Germline-derived CDR1 and CDR2 are SGHTA and FQGNSA. The CDR3 sequence is CASSPQGAGNTIYF. CDR3 nucleotide sequence: TGTGCCAGCAGCCCACAGGGAGCCGGAAACACCATATATTTT. The full variable domain, with the rest looked up from reference TRBV7-2 and TRBJ1-3, is GAGVSQSPSNKVTEKGKDVELRCDPISGHTALYWYRQSLGQGLEFLIYFQGNSAPDKSGLPSDRFSAERTGGSVSTLTIQRTQQEDSAVYLCASSPQGAGNTIYFGEGSWLTVV.

The chain recombines TRBV10-2 with TRBJ2-7; 8 bases fit TRBD2. Trimming at V came to 9 bases and at J to 5 bases, leaving 9 bases not matched to a gene. The CDR3 sequence is 13 residues long. Germline assignment: CDR1 WSHSY and CDR2 SAAADI. In DNA, the CDR3 is TGCGCCAGTTCAGCGGGAGTGACGAACGAGCAGTACTTC. Encoded protein: CASSAGVTNEQYF.

The chain carries TRBV10-1 and TRBJ2-2; possible D gene TRBD2, 6 bases. The germline V gene encodes CDR1 WNHNN and CDR2 SYGVQD (reference sequence). V shed 4 bases and J shed 6 bases, with 21 bases lying between them. The CDR3 spans 17 residues. The CDR3 loop is CASSAQYLGGTAGELFF. The DNA of the CDR3 is TGCGCCAGCAGTGCCCAGTATTTAGGAGGGACGGCCGGGGAGCTGTTTTTT.

The rearrangement links TRBV27 to TRBJ2-3, with 11 bases that match TRBD1. The CDR3 totals 16 residues. The germline gives CDR1 MNHEY, CDR2 SMNVEV (reference sequence). Trimming took 5 bases from V and 4 from J; bases not matched to a gene: 8. Here the CDR3 reads CASSHERTGGPDTQYF. The CDR3 DNA follows: TGTGCCAGCAGTCACGAGAGGACAGGGGGCCCAGATACGCAGTATTTT.

The chain joins TRBV18 to TRBJ1-3; D remains unclear. This CDR3 contains 16 residues. Germline CDR1 is KGHSH and CDR2 is LQKENI. Trimming cost V 3 bases and J 0 bases, with 12 bases left between them. The CDR3 nucleotides read TGTGCCAGCTCACCGGCCTACGGGAGCTCTGGAAACACCATATATTTT. Translating gives CASSPAYGSSGNTIYF.

This clone was observed a few times. V usage is TRBV7-2 and J usage is TRBJ1-3; no reliable D call. Between the trimmed V and J ends, which lost 2 bases and 1 base, there was a span of 6 bases. The V gene's germline CDR1 is SGHTA and CDR2 FQGNSA. The CDR3 is made up of 14 amino acids. The CDR3 is CASSLPPSGNTIYF. CDR3 coding DNA: TGTGCCAGCAGCTTACCCCCTTCTGGAAACACCATATATTTT.

This rearrangement joins TRBV9 to TRBJ2-1, with TRBD2 matching 10 bases. Looked up from germline, CDR1 is SGDLS and CDR2 is YYNGEE. This CDR3 contains 18 residues. After removal of 0 bases from V and 3 bases from J, the junction contained 9 bases not matched to a gene. The CDR3 DNA reads TGTGCCAGCAGCGTAGCTATAATAGCGGGGGGCCTCTACAATGAGCAGTTCTTC. This codes for CASSVAIIAGGLYNEQFF.

This chain uses TRBV4-1 with TRBJ1-2, with 12 bases aligning to TRBD1. V shed 2 bases, J shed 6 bases, and the junction held 4 bases outside the gene matches. Germline V gene data show CDR1 as MGHRA and CDR2 as YSYEKL. The CDR3 runs to 15 residues. The CDR3 is CASSQLRDRGHGYTF. The CDR3 DNA sequence: TGCGCCAGCAGCCAACTCCGGGACAGGGGGCATGGCTACACCTTC.

V and J are TRBV19 and TRBJ1-1; D remains unclear. Germline CDR1 LNHDA, CDR2 SQIVND (reference sequence). The CDR3 has 14 amino acids. V lost 7 bases and J 0 bases, leaving 12 bases between the germline ends. CDR3 sequence reads: CASIVRGLNTEAFF. CDR3 nucleotides: TGTGCCAGTATAGTTCGAGGCCTGAACACTGAAGCTTTCTTT.

The V and J genes are TRBV18 and TRBJ1-1; D call uncertain. Germline values: CDR1 KGHSH, CDR2 LQKENI. Trimming removed 4 bases from V and 8 bases from J, with 11 bases in between. The CDR3 spans 12 residues. The CDR3 sequence: CASSLTSGEAFF. CDR3 DNA sequence: TGTGCCAGCTCACTGACCTCGGGGGAAGCTTTCTTT.

V and J are TRBV7-2 and TRBJ2-5, with D maybe TRBD2 (6 bases). V was trimmed by 8 bases and J by 4 bases, leaving 11 bases between them. This CDR3 region has 12 residues. Germline CDR1 reads SGHTA; CDR2 reads FQGNSA. The chain's CDR3 is CASGPGVETQYF. The CDR3 bases are TGTGCCAGCGGCCCGGGGGTAGAGACCCAGTACTTC.

The V and J genes are TRBV5-4 and TRBJ1-4; 8 nucleotides match TRBD1. The CDR3 covers 16 residues. Germline V gives CDR1 SGHNT, CDR2 YYREEE (reference sequence). The trim removed 2 bases at V and 0 bases at J, leaving 3 bases unmatched. This chain's CDR3 is CASSFGQGATNEKLFF. In DNA form, the CDR3 reads TGTGCCAGCAGCTTCGGACAGGGTGCAACTAATGAAAAACTGTTTTTT.

The gene calls are TRBV27 and TRBJ1-6; D unclear. The ends were cut back, 5 bases at V and 1 base at J, with 12 bases in the middle. CDR1 MNHEY and CDR2 SMNVEV come from the germline V gene (reference sequence). The CDR3 consists of 16 residues. The CDR3 nucleotides are TGTGCCAGCAGTCGAAACCCGGTGTCCTATAATTCACCCCTCCACTTT. Protein: CASSRNPVSYNSPLHF.

V usage is TRBV30 and J usage is TRBJ1-6; D is unclear. V was clipped by 0 bases and J by 7 bases, with 10 bases between them. The germline V gene encodes CDR1 GTSNPN and CDR2 SVGIG (reference sequence). This CDR3 is 14 amino acids long. Here the CDR3 reads CAWSVQSSNSPLHF. In DNA form, the CDR3 reads TGTGCCTGGAGTGTTCAAAGCTCAAATTCACCCCTCCACTTT.

V and J are TRBV7-8 and TRBJ1-3; 7 positions agree with TRBD1. J was trimmed by 4 bases and V by 3 bases; bases with no gene match: 3. In germline, CDR1 is SGHVS, CDR2 FQNEAQ. This CDR3 is built from 14 residues. The chain's CDR3 is CASSLRQGGNTIYF. In nucleotides, the CDR3 is TGTGCCAGCAGCTTGAGACAGGGAGGAAACACCATATATTTT.

This clone showed up just a few times. The V and J genes are TRBV7-2 and TRBJ2-4; 10 bases line up with TRBD2. V lost 4 bases, J lost 5 bases, and 8 bases stayed unmatched. The CDR3 covers 16 residues. CDR1 SGHTA and CDR2 FQGNSA come from the germline V gene. The CDR3 region has the DNA TGTGCCAGCAGCTCACCTAGCGGGAGTGGTGAAAACATTCAGTACTTC. Amino acids: CASSSPSGSGENIQYF.

V and J are TRBV27 and TRBJ2-3, with 7 bases aligning to TRBD2. The trim removed 3 bases at V and 11 bases at J, leaving 2 bases unmatched. This CDR3 region has 11 residues. CDR1 MNHEY and CDR2 SMNVEV come from the germline V gene (reference sequence). CDR3 bases: TGTGCCAGCAGTTTCGGACTAGTGCAGTATTTT. This gives the protein CASSFGLVQYF.

The CDR3 region is CASSQDRSSYNEQFF. The CDR3 nucleotides read TGTGCCAGCAGCCAAGATCGCAGCTCCTACAATGAGCAGTTCTTC. J is TRBJ2-1 and V is TRBV3-1 (or the pseudogene TRBV3-2); the D is unclear. V lost 0 bases and J lost 0, with 6 bases in between. This CDR3 is built from 15 residues. In germline, CDR1 is LGHDT, CDR2 YNNKEL (reference sequence).